This T cell receptor (beta chain) came from a study of tissue T cells after allogeneic stem cell transplantation. The germline gives CDR1 NSQYPW, CDR2 LRSPGD (reference sequence). V lost 3 bases and J lost 0, with 9 bases in between. The CDR3 is 15 amino acids. This clone is categorized as medium-sized. Gene labels here are mouse ones. Sequencing ends 1 residue short of the CDR3 end; the germline J gene provides the rest. Sequenced by immunoSEQ multiplex PCR; TCRdb stores in-frame clones only, minus some. The data contain 3,500 or so clones, about 50% of them seen just once; the ten biggest clones take up roughly a sixth. Indicated time point: mouse harvest day 14 after allogeneic transplant. Tail vein injection delivered 10^7 T-cell-depleted bone marrow cells and 10^6 splenic CD5+ T cells. B6 (H2b) cells into BALB/c (H2d) mice; tissues taken at day 7 or 14.

The source material was gut tissue. The clonotype originates from a female BALB/c mouse given C57BL/6 T cells with graft-versus-host disease after an allogeneic hematopoietic cell transplant. The rearrangement joins TRBV1 to TRBJ2-1, with D maybe TRBD1 (5 bases). Incomplete CDR3 DNA: TGCACCTGCAGTGCCCCGACAGTTAACTATGCTGAGCAGTTC. As protein: CTCSAPTVNYAEQF. The full CDR3 protein is CTCSAPTVNYAEQFF.